This T cell receptor beta chain was identified during a study of OX40 agonist ivuxolimab in advanced cancers. The wider study: At approximately 83% male, the cohort had a mean age of approximately 64 years, ranging from about 20 to 80. Three patients got partial responses; one had hepatocellular carcinoma and two had cutaneous melanoma. Study-wide results and caveats: Low normalized T-cell clonal expansion was also seen in some nonresponders.

This table comes from immunoSEQ multiplex PCR, and its TCRdb copy is limited to in-frame clones, with some not included. This table has about 60,000 clones, about 88% appearing once. In germline, CDR1 is LNHNV, CDR2 YYDKDF (reference sequence). The ends were cut back, 6 bases at V and 7 bases at J, with 16 bases in the middle. This CDR3 has 13 amino acids. As for this clone: Its antigen is not identified.

The sample here was CD4+ or CD8+ T cells sorted from blood, taken in a trial of the OX40 agonist ivuxolimab. The clonotype originates from an adult with an advanced solid tumor such as melanoma, head and neck, liver or kidney cancer. This chain connects TRBV15 to TRBJ2-7; D unresolved. CDR3 loop: CATRYRTLGEQYF. The CDR3 region has the DNA TGTGCCACCAGGTACCGCACGCTCGGGGAGCAGTACTTC.